These 28 T cell receptor beta chains originate from one sample sequenced in a study of cytomegalovirus exposure and HLA in healthy donors. PCR employed 60 Vbeta and 13 Jbeta primers. The assay was immunoSEQ multiplex PCR, and TCRdb's table has in-frame clones only and misses some. This table has 110,000 or so clones, approximately 80% appearing once. The source material was PBMCs. The receptor set was obtained from a man aged 18-30 years in good health and CMV-seropositive.

The chain recombines TRBV27 with TRBJ2-7, with D perhaps matching TRBD2 (5 bases). Trimming stripped 6 bases from V and 0 bases from J, with 15 bases between. This CDR3 has 15 amino acids. Per germline, CDR1 MNHEY and CDR2 SMNVEV (reference sequence). The CDR3 region is CASRYSGTLSYEQYF. The CDR3 nucleotides are TGTGCCAGCAGATACAGCGGTACGCTCTCCTACGAGCAGTACTTC.

J is TRBJ2-7 and V is TRBV2; the D gene is possibly TRBD1 (6 bases). The CDR3 is 12 residues long. V was pared by 8 bases and J by 5 bases, with 13 bases between. Germline loops: CDR1 SNHLY, CDR2 FYNNEI. Here the CDR3 DNA reads TGTGCCAGCCGGCCTGAGGGGGACGAGCAGTACTTC. Its translation is CASRPEGDEQYF.

The chain carries TRBV29-1 and TRBJ1-5; 7 bases line up with TRBD1. This CDR3 is built from 13 residues. Germline V gene lookup returns CDR1 SQVTM and CDR2 ANQGSEA. Trimming removed 6 bases from V and 4 bases from J; junction bases left unmatched: 6. The chain's CDR3 is CSVSTGLNQPQHF. In DNA, the CDR3 is TGCAGCGTATCGACAGGGCTAAATCAGCCCCAGCATTTT.

This sequence joins TRBV6-5 and TRBJ1-2, with TRBD1 identical over 7 bases. V was pared by 4 bases and J by 7 bases, with 6 bases of the junction left unmatched. CDR3 length: 13 residues. CDR1 and CDR2 (germline): MNHEY, SVGAGI. CDR3 residues: CASSLLGGSGYTF. CDR3 bases: TGTGCCAGCAGTTTATTAGGGGGCAGTGGCTACACCTTC.

The chain recombines TRBV30 with TRBJ1-1, with 7 bases that match TRBD1. There are 15 residues in the CDR3. Germline V CDR1 and CDR2: GTSNPN, SVGIG (reference sequence). J gave up 1 base and V 3 bases, and 8 bases lay outside the gene matches. The CDR3 DNA sequence: TGTGCCTGGAGGCGTATGACAGGGTGGAACACTGAAGCTTTCTTT. It codes for CAWRRMTGWNTEAFF.

The chain joins TRBV19 to TRBJ1-5; D uncertain. This CDR3 spans 15 amino acids. Trimming left V 3 bases short and J 4 bases short, with 13 bases between. Germline CDR1 LNHDA, CDR2 SQIVND (reference sequence). CDR3 amino acids: CASSMWALRNQPQHF. CDR3 in DNA: TGTGCCAGTAGTATGTGGGCCTTAAGGAATCAGCCCCAGCATTTT.

V usage is TRBV5-6 and J usage is TRBJ1-2; no reliable D call. The CDR3 extends over 15 amino acids. Per germline, CDR1 SGHDT and CDR2 YYEEEE. The germline V and J ends were trimmed by 3 bases and 3 bases, with 15 bases remaining between them. DNA for the CDR3: TGTGCCAGCAGCTACTCTTTACTACGGTACTATGGCTACACCTTC. Translating gives CASSYSLLRYYGYTF.

The CDR3, as DNA: TGTGCCACCAGAACATCTGGACCCCAGCGGGGGGGCTCTGGGGCCAACGTCCTGACTTTC. Residues: CATRTSGPQRGGSGANVLTF. This chain connects TRBV15 to TRBJ2-6; the match to TRBD2 covers 10 bases. The CDR3 runs to 20 residues. Germline CDR1 reads LNHNV; CDR2 reads YYDKDF (reference sequence). The J segment lost 0 bases and the V segment lost 6 bases, leaving 14 bases of the junction unmatched.

J is TRBJ1-1 and V is TRBV6-5, with 8 bases fitting TRBD1. Unmatched junction bases numbered 6, after V lost 6 bases and J lost 6 bases. The CDR3 length is 13 residues. Germline V CDR1 and CDR2: MNHEY, SVGAGI. CDR3 sequence: CASSVTGVAEAFF. In DNA form, the CDR3 reads TGTGCCAGCAGCGTGACAGGGGTCGCTGAAGCTTTCTTT.

This clone has a handful of counts. The rearrangement links TRBV6-6 to TRBJ1-5, with 7 bases identical to TRBD1. The CDR3 length is 16 residues. Germline CDR1 reads MNHNY; CDR2 reads SVGAGI (reference sequence). After removal of 0 bases from V and 6 bases from J, the junction contained 8 bases not matched to a gene. CDR3 DNA: TGTGCCAGCAGTTACTCAACCCACAGGGGAGGTCAGCCCCAGCATTTT. Its translation: CASSYSTHRGGQPQHF.

The rearrangement joins TRBV9 to TRBJ1-4; D gene unclear. V lost 2 bases to trimming and J lost 3 bases, with 5 bases between them. CDR3 length: 13 residues. CDR1 is SGDLS and CDR2 is YYNGEE in the germline V gene. The CDR3 sequence is CASSVSPNEKLFF. In DNA, the CDR3 is TGTGCCAGCAGCGTGTCTCCTAATGAAAAACTGTTTTTT.

The chain couples TRBV7-9 to TRBJ2-3; perhaps TRBD2 as D (5 bases). Germline V gene data show CDR1 as SEHNR and CDR2 as FQNEAQ (reference sequence). The CDR3 is made up of 15 amino acids. Trimming stripped 5 bases from V and 0 bases from J, with 12 bases between. The CDR3 region has the DNA TGTGCCAGCAGCCTCGTGACGGGGAGCACAGATACGCAGTATTTT. Its protein is CASSLVTGSTDTQYF.

The CDR3 sequence: CASRRGTEAFF. In nucleotides, the CDR3 is TGTGCCAGCAGAAGGGGCACTGAAGCTTTCTTT. The genes are TRBV6-5 and TRBJ1-1, with D maybe TRBD1 (5 bases). The CDR3 sequence is 11 residues long. Germline V CDR1 and CDR2: MNHEY, SVGAGI. Trimming removed 6 bases from V and 4 bases from J, with 6 bases in between.

This clone was recorded once. This chain uses TRBV18 with TRBJ1-1; 8 nucleotides align to TRBD1. J was trimmed by 1 base and V by 3 bases; bases with no gene match: 4. The CDR3 is made up of 15 amino acids. Germline CDR1 reads KGHSH; CDR2 reads LQKENI. CDR3 bases: TGTGCCAGCTCACCCCTCCAGGGGGCGAACACTGAAGCTTTCTTT. Translation: CASSPLQGANTEAFF.

This clone has just a few counts. V is TRBV29-1 and J is TRBJ1-5; TRBD1 agrees at 7 bases. Looked up from germline, CDR1 is SQVTM and CDR2 is ANQGSEA. The J segment lost 2 bases and the V segment lost 6 bases, leaving 7 bases of the junction unmatched. There are 14 residues in the CDR3. CDR3 in amino acids: CSVADRAGNQPQHF. In nucleotides, the CDR3 is TGCAGCGTCGCTGACAGGGCCGGCAATCAGCCCCAGCATTTT.

The DNA of the CDR3 is TGTGCCAGCAGCCGTACTAGCGGGGGGCTCCAAGAGACCCAGTACTTC. Its translation is CASSRTSGGLQETQYF. This chain links TRBV7-9 with TRBJ2-5; 12 positions match TRBD2. Looked up from germline, CDR1 is SEHNR and CDR2 is FQNEAQ (reference sequence). Trimming cost V 5 bases and J 1 base; bases outside gene matches: 5. The CDR3 is made up of 16 amino acids. The whole variable domain, filled in from reference TRBV7-9 and TRBJ2-5, reads DTGVSQNPRHKITKRGQNVTFRCDPISEHNRLYWYRQTLGQGPEFLTYFQNEAQLEKSRLLSDRFSAERPKGSFSTLEIQRTEQGDSAMYLCASSRTSGGLQETQYFGPGTRLLVL.

The CDR3 DNA follows: TGTGCCAGCAGTTACTCGGGCGGACTCAATCAGCCCCAGCATTTT. This sequence encodes CASSYSGGLNQPQHF. The rearrangement links TRBV6-6 to TRBJ1-5, with no clear D. There are 15 residues in the CDR3. Trimming took off 0 bases at V and 3 bases at J, with 9 bases between the two ends. Germline assignment: CDR1 MNHNY and CDR2 SVGAGI (reference sequence).

The rearrangement joins TRBV6-6 to TRBJ1-1, with D maybe TRBD1 (5 bases). The CDR3 loop spans 15 amino acids. Germline-derived CDR1 and CDR2 are MNHNY and SVGAGI (reference sequence). V was shortened by 4 bases and J by 0 bases, with 12 bases between the two germline ends. CDR3 in amino acids: CASSSRQRVNTEAFF. The CDR3 DNA follows: TGTGCCAGCAGTTCGCGACAGCGTGTGAACACTGAAGCTTTCTTT.

The table lists this clone with a few counts. The chain's CDR3 is CAWSVLVGGGTDTQYF. In nucleotides, the CDR3 is TGTGCCTGGAGTGTACTTGTAGGGGGAGGCACAGATACGCAGTATTTT. The rearrangement links TRBV30 to TRBJ2-3; D perhaps matches TRBD1 (6 bases). Trimming left V 0 bases short and J 1 base short, with 14 bases between. Germline V CDR1 and CDR2: GTSNPN, SVGIG (reference sequence). This CDR3 has 16 residues.

This clone was seen only a few times. The chain couples TRBV19 to TRBJ2-6, with 7 nucleotides matching TRBD1. This CDR3 is 16 amino acids long. Germline assignment: CDR1 LNHDA and CDR2 SQIVND (reference sequence). Trimming removed 4 bases from V and 2 bases from J; junction bases left unmatched: 5. This CDR3 is CASSTEGGAGANVLTF. Here the CDR3 DNA reads TGTGCCAGTAGTACCGAAGGGGGCGCTGGGGCCAACGTCCTGACTTTC.

The V call is TRBV7-6, the J call TRBJ1-6; 7 bases agree with TRBD1. Trimming cost V 5 bases and J 10 bases; bases outside gene matches: 5. The CDR3 spans 13 residues. Germline-derived CDR1 and CDR2 are SGHVS and FNYEAQ. CDR3 loop: CASSPGTDSPLHF. The CDR3 nucleotides are TGTGCCAGCAGCCCTGGGACAGACTCACCCCTCCACTTT.

V usage is TRBV19 and J usage is TRBJ1-2, with a weak D call TRBD1 (5 bases). Germline CDR1 is LNHDA and CDR2 is SQIVND (reference sequence). The CDR3 sequence is 12 residues long. Trimming cost V 10 bases and J 4 bases, with 13 bases left between them. CDR3 loop: CAIKGRSYGYTF. The CDR3 DNA follows: TGTGCCATCAAGGGGAGGAGCTATGGCTACACCTTC. Full variable domain (missing parts from reference TRBV19 and TRBJ1-2): DGGITQSPKYLFRKEGQNVTLSCEQNLNHDAMYWYRQDPGQGLRLIYYSQIVNDFQKGDIAEGYSVSREKKESFPLTVTSAQKNPTAFYLCAIKGRSYGYTFGSGTRLTVV.

The V call is TRBV30, the J call TRBJ1-5; 7 bases map to TRBD1. CDR3 length: 14 amino acids. V shed 1 base, J shed 5 bases, and the junction held 5 bases outside the gene matches. The germline V gene has CDR1 GTSNPN and CDR2 SVGIG (reference sequence). Here the CDR3 reads CAWSGQGKDQPQHF. The DNA of the CDR3 is TGTGCCTGGAGTGGACAGGGAAAGGATCAGCCCCAGCATTTT.

On this clone itself: The same CDR3 can be traced to other DNA sequences in this sample. The chain is built from TRBV25-1 and TRBJ1-1; D gene uncertain. Germline assignment: CDR1 MGHDK and CDR2 SYGVNS. The CDR3 is 13 amino acids. In DNA form, the CDR3 reads TGTTTCTATGGTAGAGACTCGAACACTGAAGCTTTCTTT. This codes for CFYGRDSNTEAFF.

Comments on this clone: Since the CDR3 does not end with the conserved phenylalanine or tryptophan, this likely comes from a read error. The chain uses TRBV11-2 and TRBJ1-2; tentatively, D is TRBD1 (5 bases). The CDR3 spans 14 residues. Per germline, CDR1 SGHAT and CDR2 FQNNGV. The V end was cut by 1 base, the J end by 3 bases, with 9 bases between. The CDR3 spells CASSLAGRDYGYTS. Here the CDR3 DNA reads TGTGCCAGCAGCTTAGCTGGCAGGGACTATGGCTACACCTCC.

The chain has TRBV5-4 and TRBJ2-1; TRBD2 is a possible D gene (5 bases). The CDR3 contains 13 residues. Trimming removed 6 bases from V and 5 bases from J, with 12 bases in between. CDR1 SGHNT and CDR2 YYREEE come from the germline V gene (reference sequence). This chain's CDR3 is CASTGSPNNEQFF. The CDR3 DNA follows: TGTGCCAGCACGGGATCTCCTAACAATGAGCAGTTCTTC.

On this clone itself: The sample holds other DNA sequences that translate to the same CDR3. J is TRBJ2-2 and V is TRBV7-9, with a tentative D call TRBD2 (5 bases). From germline, CDR1 is SEHNR and CDR2 FQNEAQ (reference sequence). The CDR3 covers 19 residues. V dropped 0 bases and J dropped 1 base, with 18 bases sitting between them. CDR3 DNA: TGTGCCAGCAGCTTAGCGGTCCTCAGGTTCGGGAAGAACACCGGGGAGCTGTTTTTT. As protein: CASSLAVLRFGKNTGELFF.

V gene TRBV7-8 combines with J gene TRBJ2-3; 9 nucleotides line up with TRBD1. The germline CDR1 and CDR2 sequences are SGHVS and FQNEAQ. CDR3 length: 13 amino acids. The CDR3 nucleotides are TGTGGGACTGTGGGACAGGGATCGGATACGCAGTATTTT. Protein: CGTVGQGSDTQYF.